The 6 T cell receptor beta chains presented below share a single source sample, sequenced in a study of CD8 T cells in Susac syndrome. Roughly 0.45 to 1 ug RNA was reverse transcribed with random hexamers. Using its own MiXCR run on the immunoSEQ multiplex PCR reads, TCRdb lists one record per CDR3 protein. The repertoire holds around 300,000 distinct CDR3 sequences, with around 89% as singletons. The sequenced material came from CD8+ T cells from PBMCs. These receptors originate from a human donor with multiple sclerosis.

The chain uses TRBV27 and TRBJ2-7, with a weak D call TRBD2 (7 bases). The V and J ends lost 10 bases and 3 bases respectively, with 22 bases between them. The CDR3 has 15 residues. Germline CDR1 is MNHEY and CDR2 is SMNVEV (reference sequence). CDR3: CATTLIGGPNYEQYF. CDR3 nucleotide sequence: TGTGCCACCACACTCATCGGGGGGCCCAACTACGAGCAGTACTTC.

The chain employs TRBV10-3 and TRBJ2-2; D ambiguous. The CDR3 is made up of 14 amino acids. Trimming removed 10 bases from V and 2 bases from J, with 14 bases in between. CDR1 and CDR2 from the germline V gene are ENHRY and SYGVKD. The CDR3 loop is CATLDGPNTGELFF. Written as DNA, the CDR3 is TGTGCCACCTTGGACGGACCAAACACCGGGGAGCTGTTTTTT.

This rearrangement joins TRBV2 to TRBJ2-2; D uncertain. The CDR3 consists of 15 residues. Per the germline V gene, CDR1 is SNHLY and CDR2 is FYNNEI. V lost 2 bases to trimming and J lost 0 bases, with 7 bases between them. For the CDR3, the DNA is TGTGCCAGCAGTGAACTTTCGACGAACACCGGGGAGCTGTTTTTT. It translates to CASSELSTNTGELFF.

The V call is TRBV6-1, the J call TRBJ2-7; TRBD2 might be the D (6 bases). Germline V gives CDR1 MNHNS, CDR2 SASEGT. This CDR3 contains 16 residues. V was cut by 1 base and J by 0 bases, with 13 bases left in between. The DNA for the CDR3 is TGTGCCAGCAGTGAAGGGGCGGGAAGGGCCTCCTACGAGCAGTACTTC. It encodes CASSEGAGRASYEQYF.

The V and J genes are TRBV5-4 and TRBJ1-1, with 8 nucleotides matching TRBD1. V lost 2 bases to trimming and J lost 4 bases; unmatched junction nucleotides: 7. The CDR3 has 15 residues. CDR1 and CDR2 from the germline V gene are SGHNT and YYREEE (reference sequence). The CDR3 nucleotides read TGTGCCAGCAGCTTCGAAGCAGGGGGCCTCACTGAAGCTTTCTTT. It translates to CASSFEAGGLTEAFF.

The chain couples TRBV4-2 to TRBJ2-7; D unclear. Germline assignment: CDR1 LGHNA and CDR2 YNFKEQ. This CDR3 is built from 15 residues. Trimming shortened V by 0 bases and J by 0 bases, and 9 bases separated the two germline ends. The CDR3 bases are TGTGCCAGCAGCCAAGAAAAGTGGAGCTCCTACGAGCAGTACTTC. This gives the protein CASSQEKWSSYEQYF.